This entry describes one TCR beta chain. Its antigen has not been determined. Base quality data are lacking; no much larger clone is found one base away. The data originate from a study of blood T cell repertoires in COVID-19 (TCRdb year 2020). Some background on the complete study: The collaborator samples originated in the United States, Italy and Spain and spanned the acute and convalescent phases of COVID-19. HLA class I and class II types, where available, came from metadata supplied by the sample provider rather than from assay-based typing. Samples were obtained from the ongoing ImmuneRACE study (first 160 participants) and from 1,000 to 1,500 subjects provided by 6 global collaborators. A freely available public database, intended as a resource for researchers studying the immune response to SARS-CoV-2, is where the repertoires were released. Nearly every sample came with metadata listing a de-identified subject ID, COVID-19 status, age in years and sex. The material from the prospective study consisted of cDNA or gDNA derived from T cells, B-cell-depleted T cells, or PBMCs. Subjects who had been exposed to COVID-19, were actively infected with it, or had recovered from it provided the deeply sampled blood TCRbeta repertoires that made up the dataset.

TCRbeta CDR3 regions were amplified from genomic DNA by means of the immunoSEQ Assay, a bias-controlled multiplex PCR. In the authors' own workflow: Within the assay, amplification of reference gene primers was used to estimate how many nucleated cells each sample contained. To quantify the absolute abundance of each unique TCRbeta CDR3 rearrangement, sequence reads were collapsed and filtered. Productive Simpson clonality was computed per sample as the square root of Simpson's diversity index over productive rearrangements. TCRdb retrieved this table from immuneACCESS and kept in-frame rearrangements only. Not all clones are present; in checked studies, unresolved V genes account for under half, and no reason is known for the remainder. V, J and clone size were drawn from that table, and D and trimming were deduced from the DNA. The sample table holds tens of thousands of clones, of which roughly 80% were seen once. 6.3% of the sample goes to the ten largest clones.

Summary of the overall study and its limitations: The quantity of clinical and demographic metadata differed by source and by participant and was supplied without curation.

One collaborating source in Seattle enrolled patients during active infection and followed them longitudinally through the course of disease. Whole blood was collected in K2EDTA tubes by collaborating institutions according to the institutions' own protocols. For TCRbeta analysis, collaborator samples were shipped as frozen whole blood, as isolated PBMCs, or as DNA extracted from either sample type. V is pared back by 5 bases and J by 6 bases, with 13 bases lying between the germline termini. Per the germline V gene (reference sequence), LNHDA is the CDR1 and SQIVND is the CDR2. The CDR3 holds 13 amino acids from the cysteine to the phenylalanine. Only the CDR3 DNA stays, 39 bases, in frame from base 1.

This clonotype was sampled from a man in his 70s with COVID-19, enrolled during active disease. The chain employs TRBV19 and TRBJ1-1; a weak D assignment points to TRBD1 (5 bases agree). Sequenced input: peripheral blood. The DNA reads as follows: TGTGCCAGTAGTGATCACAGGCTCTCTGAAGCTTTCTTT. Translated, this is CASSDHRLSEAFF.